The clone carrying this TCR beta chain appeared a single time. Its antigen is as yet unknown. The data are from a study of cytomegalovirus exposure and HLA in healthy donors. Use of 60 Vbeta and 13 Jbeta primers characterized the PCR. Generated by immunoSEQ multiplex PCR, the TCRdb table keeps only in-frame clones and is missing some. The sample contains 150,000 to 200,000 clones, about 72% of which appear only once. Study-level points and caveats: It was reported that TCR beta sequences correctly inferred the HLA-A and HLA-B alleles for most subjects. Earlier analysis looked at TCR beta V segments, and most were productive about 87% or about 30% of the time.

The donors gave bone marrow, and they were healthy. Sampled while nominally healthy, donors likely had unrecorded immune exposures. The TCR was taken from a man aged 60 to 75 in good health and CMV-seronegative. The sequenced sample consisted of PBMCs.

Written as DNA, the CDR3 is TGTGCCAGCAGTTACCGGGGACAGGGAGGTGAAAAACTGTTTTTT. Translation: CASSYRGQGGEKLFF. The V and J genes are TRBV6-5 and TRBJ1-4; 9 bases agree with TRBD1. With V trimmed by 2 bases and J by 7 bases, 5 bases remained unmatched. Germline assignment: CDR1 MNHEY and CDR2 SVGAGI. The CDR3 consists of 15 residues.